These 29 T cell receptor beta chains originate from one sample sequenced in a study of T cell responses to AZD1222 COVID-19 vaccine. Only in-frame clones appear in the TCRdb table, and some are missing; sequencing was by immunoSEQ multiplex PCR. The data hold about 75,000 clones, with roughly 91% observed a single time. The sequenced sample was peripheral blood, obtained 28 days after the second AZD1222 dose. Receptor source: an adult who received the AZD1222 COVID-19 vaccine.

This clone was detected only once. CDR3 sequence (DNA): TGTGCCAGCAGCCGGGCAACCCAGTGGGCTGAAGCTTTCTTT. It encodes CASSRATQWAEAFF. This sequence joins TRBV5-8 and TRBJ1-1; D not certain. This CDR3 has 14 residues. Trimming removed 4 bases at V and 6 bases at J, with 16 bases between. The germline CDR1 and CDR2 sequences are SGHTS and YDEGEE. The full variable domain, its missing parts supplied by reference TRBV5-8 and TRBJ1-1, is EAGVTQSPTHLIKTRGQQATLRCSPISGHTSVYWYQQALGLGLQFLLWYDEGEERNRGNFPPRFSGRQFPNYSSELNVNALELEDSALYLCASSRATQWAEAFFGQGTRLTVV.

The rearrangement joins TRBV30 to TRBJ1-5, with 8 bases matching TRBD1. V trimming: 4 bases; J trimming: 0 bases; junction bases outside the gene matches: 11. CDR1 and CDR2 (germline): GTSNPN, SVGIG (reference sequence). CDR3 length: 17 amino acids. Written as DNA, the CDR3 is TGTGCCTGGACGCCGGGACAGGAGCCTTATAGCAATCAGCCCCAGCATTTT. It translates to CAWTPGQEPYSNQPQHF.

This clone came up a few times. This chain joins TRBV19 and TRBJ1-2, with D possibly TRBD1 on 6 matching bases. CDR1 and CDR2 from the germline V gene are LNHDA and SQIVND (reference sequence). The CDR3 extends over 15 amino acids. V shed 3 bases and J shed 7 bases, with 18 bases lying between them. As DNA, the CDR3 is TGTGCCAGTAGTATTCAAGGACAGCCCTCGGGTGGCTACACCTTC. Its protein product is CASSIQGQPSGGYTF.

The V gene is TRBV19, the J gene TRBJ2-7; tentatively, D is TRBD2 (5 bases). This CDR3 comprises 12 residues. Germline CDR1 and CDR2: LNHDA and SQIVND (reference sequence). V was clipped by 7 bases and J by 6 bases, with 13 bases between them. In nucleotides, the CDR3 is TGTGCCAGTATGACTGAGGGCACCGAGCAGTACTTC. Encoded protein: CASMTEGTEQYF. Looking up the rest from reference TRBV19 and TRBJ2-7 gives the full variable domain: DGGITQSPKYLFRKEGQNVTLSCEQNLNHDAMYWYRQDPGQGLRLIYYSQIVNDFQKGDIAEGYSVSREKKESFPLTVTSAQKNPTAFYLCASMTEGTEQYFGPGTRLTVT.

The chain employs TRBV7-3 and TRBJ2-2; 13 bases map to TRBD2. This CDR3 has 17 residues. Trimming took 5 bases from V and 6 from J; bases not matched to a gene: 9. Germline CDR1 SGHTA, CDR2 FQGTGA. Here the CDR3 DNA reads TGTGCCAGCAGCCGGTCCGGGACTAGCGGGGTTGCCGGGGAGCTGTTTTTT. This translates into CASSRSGTSGVAGELFF.

The chain combines TRBV5-1 with TRBJ2-5; 8 bases are a match to TRBD1. Germline CDR1 SGHRS, CDR2 YFSETQ. V was pared by 0 bases and J by 4 bases, with 8 bases of the junction left unmatched. The CDR3 consists of 16 residues. In DNA, the CDR3 is TGCGCCAGCAGCTTGGCCAAGACTACAGGGGGAGAGACCCAGTACTTC. Its translation is CASSLAKTTGGETQYF.

V gene TRBV29-1 combines with J gene TRBJ2-2; 7 bases map to TRBD1. J lost 6 bases, V lost 6 bases, and 7 bases had no gene match. Germline V CDR1 and CDR2: SQVTM, ANQGSEA. The CDR3 consists of 13 residues. The DNA for the CDR3 is TGCAGCGTCTACAGGGGTAGGGCCGGGGAGCTGTTTTTT. Residues: CSVYRGRAGELFF.

The V gene is TRBV21-1, the J gene TRBJ1-6; the table's D call of TRBD1 was not tested on the DNA. TRBV21-1 is designated a pseudogene. The CDR3 length is 15 residues. Written as DNA, the CDR3 is TGTGCCAGCAGCAAAGGGGACAGGGAGAATTCACCCCTCCACTTT. Its protein product is CASSKGDRENSPLHF.

The V gene is TRBV5-4, the J gene TRBJ2-3; the match to TRBD2 covers 11 bases. V lost 2 bases, J lost 4 bases, and 3 bases stayed unmatched. CDR3 size: 15 residues. Germline CDR1 reads SGHNT; CDR2 reads YYREEE (reference sequence). This chain's CDR3 is CASSFSGGESDTQYF. Written as DNA, the CDR3 is TGTGCCAGCAGCTTTAGCGGGGGGGAGTCAGATACGCAGTATTTT.

A single count supports this clone. The CDR3 loop reads CASSQTGLSSGNTIYF. CDR3 bases: TGTGCCAGCTCACAAACAGGCCTTAGCTCTGGAAACACCATATATTTT. V and J are TRBV18 and TRBJ1-3; D is possibly TRBD1 (5 bases). The CDR3 sequence is 16 residues long. V was shortened by 4 bases and J by 0 bases, with 13 bases between the two germline ends. CDR1 is KGHSH, CDR2 LQKENI, per germline.

V is TRBV3-1 (or the pseudogene TRBV3-2) and J is TRBJ2-5, with a weak D call TRBD2 (6 bases). The V end lost 6 bases, the J end lost 4 bases, and 18 bases lay between the germline ends. From germline, CDR1 is LGHDT and CDR2 YNNKEL (reference sequence). The CDR3 has 15 amino acids. The CDR3 region is CASRHGGAGSETQYF. CDR3 sequence (DNA): TGTGCCAGCAGACACGGCGGGGCCGGATCAGAGACCCAGTACTTC.

This chain links TRBV10-2 with TRBJ1-1, with D possibly matching TRBD1 (5 bases). Germline lookup yields CDR1 WSHSY and CDR2 SAAADI. The CDR3 spans 14 residues. Trimming left V 6 bases short and J 4 bases short, with 15 bases between. The CDR3 loop reads CASRDPQGPTEAFF. CDR3 nucleotides: TGCGCCAGCAGGGATCCCCAGGGACCCACTGAAGCTTTCTTT.

The chain joins TRBV5-1 to TRBJ1-1; the D gene is possibly TRBD1 (6 bases). The germline V and J ends were trimmed by 4 bases and 5 bases, with 21 bases remaining between them. CDR3 length equals 16 residues. The germline V gene has CDR1 SGHRS and CDR2 YFSETQ. This CDR3 reads CASSRAGGGPETEAFF. As DNA, the CDR3 is TGCGCCAGCAGCCGAGCCGGAGGGGGGCCGGAGACTGAAGCTTTCTTT.

This chain joins TRBV7-3 and TRBJ1-1; D unresolved. V lost 1 base, J lost 0 bases, and 6 bases lay in between. The CDR3 has 14 residues. In germline, CDR1 is SGHTA, CDR2 FQGTGA. The CDR3 DNA reads TGTGCCAGCAGCTTAAGGGCCATGAACACTGAAGCTTTCTTT. Protein product: CASSLRAMNTEAFF.

The V gene is TRBV4-1, the J gene TRBJ1-1; D not certain. CDR1 MGHRA and CDR2 YSYEKL come from the germline V gene. The ends were cut back, 0 bases at V and 6 bases at J, with 17 bases in the middle. The CDR3 is 16 amino acids. The DNA of the CDR3 is TGCGCCAGCAGCCAAGATAGTGGAGTCATGTTATCTGAAGCTTTCTTT. It codes for CASSQDSGVMLSEAFF.

The chain recombines TRBV4-3 with TRBJ1-2, with D perhaps TRBD1 (5 bases). Germline CDR1 reads LGHNA; CDR2 reads YSLEER. Between the trimmed V and J ends, which lost 0 bases and 4 bases, there was a span of 9 bases. This CDR3 spans 14 amino acids. The CDR3 DNA follows: TGCGCCAGCAGCCAAGATAAGGGGCCCTATGGCTACACCTTC. Translation: CASSQDKGPYGYTF.

J is TRBJ1-6 and V is TRBV19; a weak D match, TRBD1 (6 bases). Germline loops: CDR1 LNHDA, CDR2 SQIVND (reference sequence). V gave up 8 bases and J gave up 3 bases, with 8 bases separating them. This CDR3 contains 13 residues. CDR3 sequence: CASSRGYNSPLHF. DNA for the CDR3: TGTGCCAGTTCCAGGGGCTATAATTCACCCCTCCACTTT. Filled out from reference TRBV19 and TRBJ1-6, the complete variable domain reads DGGITQSPKYLFRKEGQNVTLSCEQNLNHDAMYWYRQDPGQGLRLIYYSQIVNDFQKGDIAEGYSVSREKKESFPLTVTSAQKNPTAFYLCASSRGYNSPLHFGNGTRLTVT.

The chain carries TRBV2 and TRBJ2-1; TRBD2 matches at 10 bases. J was trimmed by 7 bases and V by 6 bases; bases with no gene match: 6. CDR3 length equals 14 residues. CDR1 is SNHLY and CDR2 is FYNNEI in the germline V gene. The CDR3: CASRTGTSANEQFF. CDR3 in DNA: TGTGCCAGCAGGACCGGGACTAGCGCTAATGAGCAGTTCTTC.

The chain recombines TRBV27 with TRBJ2-7; 10 nucleotides line up with TRBD2. There are 15 residues in the CDR3. The V gene's germline CDR1 is MNHEY and CDR2 SMNVEV (reference sequence). The trim removed 5 bases at V and 3 bases at J, leaving 7 bases unmatched. CDR3 sequence: CASSAPSGGDYEQYF. CDR3 DNA: TGTGCCAGCAGTGCTCCTAGCGGGGGTGACTACGAGCAGTACTTC.

The V and J genes are TRBV5-4 and TRBJ2-1; a possible D gene is TRBD2 (5 bases). Germline CDR1 is SGHNT and CDR2 is YYREEE (reference sequence). The V end lost 5 bases, the J end lost 9 bases, and 18 bases lay between the germline ends. The CDR3 has 14 residues. The CDR3 coding sequence is TGTGCCAGCAGGTCTCAGCGGTCTGACGGTGAGCAGTTCTTC. This codes for CASRSQRSDGEQFF.

V and J are TRBV5-1 and TRBJ1-3; no reliable D call. The germline V gene encodes CDR1 SGHRS and CDR2 YFSETQ. V was trimmed by 4 bases and J by 8 bases, leaving 19 bases between them. The CDR3 spans 15 residues. This CDR3 is CASSPYDPAVDTIYF. The CDR3 DNA reads as TGCGCCAGCAGCCCGTACGACCCGGCGGTGGACACCATATATTTT.

In DNA form, the CDR3 reads TGTGCCAGCAGTGGTAGACGGTTCTCCTATAATTCACCCCTCCACTTT. It yields the protein CASSGRRFSYNSPLHF. The rearrangement links TRBV28 to TRBJ1-6; D remains unclear. With 5 bases removed from V and 0 bases from J, the gap between germline ends came to 11 bases. CDR3 size: 16 residues. CDR1 and CDR2 from the germline V gene are MDHEN and SYDVKM.

V usage is TRBV5-4 and J usage is TRBJ1-6, with 10 bases matching TRBD1. Germline V CDR1 and CDR2: SGHNT, YYREEE (reference sequence). The CDR3 consists of 18 residues. V gave up 3 bases and J gave up 8 bases; unmatched junction bases: 14. CDR3 nucleotides: TGTGCCAGCAGCTATAAAACGGGTATGGGACAGGGGTATTCACCCCTCCACTTT. Translation gives CASSYKTGMGQGYSPLHF.

The chain uses TRBV7-3 and TRBJ2-1, with 13 bases lining up with TRBD2. This CDR3 is 15 amino acids long. Germline assignment: CDR1 SGHTA and CDR2 FQGTGA. Trimming at V came to 4 bases and at J to 7 bases, leaving 4 bases not matched to a gene. The CDR3 bases are TGTGCCAGCAGCTCGGGACTAGCGGGAACAAATGAGCAGTTCTTC. Translated: CASSSGLAGTNEQFF. The whole variable domain, remainder taken from reference TRBV7-3 and TRBJ2-1, is GAGVSQTPSNKVTEKGKYVELRCDPISGHTALYWYRQSLGQGPEFLIYFQGTGAADDSGLPNDRFFAVRPEGSVSTLKIQRTERGDSAVYLCASSSGLAGTNEQFFGPGTRLTVL.

V is TRBV5-1 and J is TRBJ2-7; TRBD2 matches at 12 bases. Germline V gene data show CDR1 as SGHRS and CDR2 as YFSETQ. After removal of 6 bases from V and 2 bases from J, the junction contained 3 bases not matched to a gene. The CDR3 has 14 amino acids. CDR3 in amino acids: CASTGLAGTYEQYF. Written as DNA, the CDR3 is TGCGCCAGCACCGGACTAGCGGGGACCTACGAGCAGTACTTC.

The chain uses TRBV7-9 and TRBJ1-2, with D uncertain. The CDR3 loop spans 14 amino acids. Trimming shortened V by 5 bases and J by 4 bases, and 14 bases separated the two germline ends. CDR1 and CDR2 (germline): SEHNR, FQNEAQ (reference sequence). The CDR3 DNA is TGTGCCAGCAGCCCCTCGGTCGCCACCTATGGCTACACCTTC. The encoded protein is CASSPSVATYGYTF.

The chain combines TRBV4-2 with TRBJ1-2; D is perhaps TRBD1 (5 bases). Germline values: CDR1 LGHNA, CDR2 YNFKEQ. CDR3 length: 14 amino acids. The V end lost 0 bases, the J end lost 4 bases, and 9 bases lay between the germline ends. The CDR3 spells CASSQEGRFYGYTF. As DNA, the CDR3 is TGTGCCAGCAGCCAAGAGGGGCGGTTCTATGGCTACACCTTC.

J is TRBJ1-6 and V is TRBV19; unclear D gene. V was trimmed by 4 bases and J by 5 bases, leaving 6 bases between them. CDR1 and CDR2 from the germline V gene are LNHDA and SQIVND (reference sequence). The length of the CDR3 is 13 residues. The CDR3 sequence is CASSRRNNSPLHF. The CDR3 DNA reads TGTGCCAGTAGTAGACGGAATAATTCACCCCTCCACTTT.

V gene TRBV6-4 combines with J gene TRBJ1-6; 8 nucleotides align to TRBD1. Germline assignment: CDR1 MRHNA and CDR2 SNTAGT. There are 15 residues in the CDR3. After removal of 4 bases from V and 7 bases from J, the junction contained 6 bases not matched to a gene. The CDR3 coding sequence is TGTGCCAGCAGTGCCCAGGACAGGGTGAATTCACCCCTCCACTTT. Translated, it gives CASSAQDRVNSPLHF.